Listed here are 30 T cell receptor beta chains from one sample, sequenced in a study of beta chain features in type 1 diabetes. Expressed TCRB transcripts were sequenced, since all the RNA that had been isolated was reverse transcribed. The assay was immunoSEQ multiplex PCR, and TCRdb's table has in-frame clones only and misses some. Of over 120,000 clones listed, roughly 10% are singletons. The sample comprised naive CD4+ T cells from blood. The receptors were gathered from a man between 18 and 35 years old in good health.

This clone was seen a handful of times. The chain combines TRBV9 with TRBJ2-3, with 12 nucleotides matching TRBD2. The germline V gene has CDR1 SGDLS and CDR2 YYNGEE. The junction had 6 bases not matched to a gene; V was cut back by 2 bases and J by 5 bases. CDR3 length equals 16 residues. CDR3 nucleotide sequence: TGTGCCAGCAGCGTGAGGACTAGCGGGGCGAGAGATACGCAGTATTTT. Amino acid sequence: CASSVRTSGARDTQYF.

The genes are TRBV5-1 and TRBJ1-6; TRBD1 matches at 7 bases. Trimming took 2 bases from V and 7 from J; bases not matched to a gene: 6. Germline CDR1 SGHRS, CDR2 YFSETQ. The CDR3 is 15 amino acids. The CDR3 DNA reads TGCGCCAGCAGCTTATGGACAGGAAAGAATTCACCCCTCCACTTT. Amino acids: CASSLWTGKNSPLHF.

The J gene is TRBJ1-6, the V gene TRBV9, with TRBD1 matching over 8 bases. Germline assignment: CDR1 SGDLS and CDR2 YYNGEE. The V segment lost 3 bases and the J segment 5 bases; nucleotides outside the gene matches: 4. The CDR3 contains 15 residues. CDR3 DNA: TGTGCCAGCAGCGGGGGGACAGGAGATAATTCACCCCTCCACTTT. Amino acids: CASSGGTGDNSPLHF.

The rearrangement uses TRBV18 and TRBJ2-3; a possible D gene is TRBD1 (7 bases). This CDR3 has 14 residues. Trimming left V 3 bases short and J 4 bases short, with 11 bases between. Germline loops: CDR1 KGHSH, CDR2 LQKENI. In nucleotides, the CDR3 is TGTGCCAGCTCACCGGCCAGGGGGGCAGATACGCAGTATTTT. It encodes CASSPARGADTQYF. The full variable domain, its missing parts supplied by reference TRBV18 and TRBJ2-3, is NAGVMQNPRHLVRRRGQEARLRCSPMKGHSHVYWYRQLPEEGLKFMVYLQKENIIDESGMPKERFSAEFPKEGPSILRIQQVVRGDSAAYFCASSPARGADTQYFGPGTRLTVL.

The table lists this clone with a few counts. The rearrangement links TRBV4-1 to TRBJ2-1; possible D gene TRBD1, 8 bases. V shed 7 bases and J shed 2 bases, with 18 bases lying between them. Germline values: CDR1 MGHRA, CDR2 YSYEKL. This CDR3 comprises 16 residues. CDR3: CASTRHRGGTYNEQFF. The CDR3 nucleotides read TGCGCCAGCACCAGACACAGGGGGGGTACCTACAATGAGCAGTTCTTC.

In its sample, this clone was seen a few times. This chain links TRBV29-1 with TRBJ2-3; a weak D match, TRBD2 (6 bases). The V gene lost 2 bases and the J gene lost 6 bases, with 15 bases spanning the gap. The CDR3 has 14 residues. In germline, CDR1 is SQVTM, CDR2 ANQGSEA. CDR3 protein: CSVESAGPGDTQYF. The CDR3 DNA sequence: TGCAGCGTTGAAAGCGCGGGGCCCGGGGATACGCAGTATTTT.

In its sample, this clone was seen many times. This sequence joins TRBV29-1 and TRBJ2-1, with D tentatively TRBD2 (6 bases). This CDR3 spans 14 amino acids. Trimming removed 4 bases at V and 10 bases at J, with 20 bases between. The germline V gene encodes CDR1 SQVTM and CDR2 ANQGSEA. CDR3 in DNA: TGCAGCGTTGGGGAGGACGGCCCCCAAGCCGAGCAGTTCTTC. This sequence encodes CSVGEDGPQAEQFF.

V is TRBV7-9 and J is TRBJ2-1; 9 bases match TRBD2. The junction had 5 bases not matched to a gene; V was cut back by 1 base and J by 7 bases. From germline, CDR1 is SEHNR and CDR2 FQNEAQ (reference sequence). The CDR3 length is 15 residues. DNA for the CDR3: TGTGCCAGCAGCTTAGTGCGGGGGGGTTTTAATGAGCAGTTCTTC. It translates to CASSLVRGGFNEQFF.

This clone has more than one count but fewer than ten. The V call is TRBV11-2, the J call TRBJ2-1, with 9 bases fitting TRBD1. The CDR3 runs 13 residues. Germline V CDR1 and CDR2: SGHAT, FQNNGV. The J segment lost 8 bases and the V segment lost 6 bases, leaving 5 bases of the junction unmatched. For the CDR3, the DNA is TGTGCCAGCAGGCCAACAGGGGGCGATGAGCAGTTCTTC. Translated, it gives CASRPTGGDEQFF.

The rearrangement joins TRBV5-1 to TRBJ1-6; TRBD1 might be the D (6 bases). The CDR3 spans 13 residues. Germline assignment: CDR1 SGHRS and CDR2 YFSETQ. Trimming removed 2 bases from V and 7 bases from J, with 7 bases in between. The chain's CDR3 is CASSFGQNSPLHF. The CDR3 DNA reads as TGCGCCAGCAGCTTCGGACAGAATTCACCCCTCCACTTT. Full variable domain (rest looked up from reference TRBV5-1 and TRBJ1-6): KAGVTQTPRYLIKTRGQQVTLSCSPISGHRSVSWYQQTPGQGLQFLFEYFSETQRNKGNFPGRFSGRQFSNSRSEMNVSTLELGDSALYLCASSFGQNSPLHFGNGTRLTVT.

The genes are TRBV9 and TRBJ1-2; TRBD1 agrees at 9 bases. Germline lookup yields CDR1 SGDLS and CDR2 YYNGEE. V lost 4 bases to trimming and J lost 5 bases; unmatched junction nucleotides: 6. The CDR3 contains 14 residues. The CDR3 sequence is CASSPGQGRYGYTF. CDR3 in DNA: TGTGCCAGCAGCCCGGGACAGGGTCGGTATGGCTACACCTTC.

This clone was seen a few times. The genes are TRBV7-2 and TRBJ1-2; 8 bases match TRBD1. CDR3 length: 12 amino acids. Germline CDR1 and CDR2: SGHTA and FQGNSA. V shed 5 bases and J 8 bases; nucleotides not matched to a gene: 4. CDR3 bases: TGTGCCAGCAGCCTACAGGGGGAAGGCTACACCTTC. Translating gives CASSLQGEGYTF.

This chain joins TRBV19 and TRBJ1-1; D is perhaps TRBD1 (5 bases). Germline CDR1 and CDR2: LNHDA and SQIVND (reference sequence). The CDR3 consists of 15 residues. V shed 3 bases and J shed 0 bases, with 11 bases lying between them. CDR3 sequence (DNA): TGTGCCAGTAGTATCGAGCGACAGATGAACACTGAAGCTTTCTTT. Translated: CASSIERQMNTEAFF.

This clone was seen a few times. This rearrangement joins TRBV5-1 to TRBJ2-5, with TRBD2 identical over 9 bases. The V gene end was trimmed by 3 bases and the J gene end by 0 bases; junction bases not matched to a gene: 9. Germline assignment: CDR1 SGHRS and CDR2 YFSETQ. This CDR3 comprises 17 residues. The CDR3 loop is CASSSERGARYQETQYF. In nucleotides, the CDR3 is TGCGCCAGCAGCTCCGAGCGGGGGGCCAGGTACCAAGAGACCCAGTACTTC.

The DNA of the CDR3 is TGTGCCAGCAGTTACTCAACAGGGGCGGTTTACGAGCAGTACTTC. This sequence encodes CASSYSTGAVYEQYF. V is TRBV6-5 and J is TRBJ2-7, with 7 positions matching TRBD1. V gave up 0 bases and J gave up 4 bases; unmatched junction bases: 6. This CDR3 comprises 15 residues. Germline lookup yields CDR1 MNHEY and CDR2 SVGAGI.

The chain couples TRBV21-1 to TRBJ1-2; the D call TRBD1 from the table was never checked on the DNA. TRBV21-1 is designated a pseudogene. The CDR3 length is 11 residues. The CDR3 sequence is CARRQGSGYTF. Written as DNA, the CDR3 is TGTGCCAGGAGACAGGGTTCTGGCTACACCTTC.

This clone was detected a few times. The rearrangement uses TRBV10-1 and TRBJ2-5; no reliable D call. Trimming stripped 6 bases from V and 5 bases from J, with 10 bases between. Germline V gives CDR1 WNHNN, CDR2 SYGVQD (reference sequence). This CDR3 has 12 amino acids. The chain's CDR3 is CASRVRSETQYF. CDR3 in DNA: TGCGCCAGCAGGGTGAGATCGGAGACCCAGTACTTC.

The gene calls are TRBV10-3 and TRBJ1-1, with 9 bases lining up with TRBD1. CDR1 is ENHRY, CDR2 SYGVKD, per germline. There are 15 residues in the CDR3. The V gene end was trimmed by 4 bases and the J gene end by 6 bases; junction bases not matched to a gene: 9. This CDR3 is CAISGAGTGFSEAFF. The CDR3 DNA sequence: TGTGCCATCAGTGGGGCCGGGACAGGGTTTTCTGAAGCTTTCTTT.

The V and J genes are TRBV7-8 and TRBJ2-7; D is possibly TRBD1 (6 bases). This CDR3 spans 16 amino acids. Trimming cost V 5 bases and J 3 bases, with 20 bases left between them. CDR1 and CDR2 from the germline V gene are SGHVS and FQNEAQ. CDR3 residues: CASSGRRDIIYYEQYF. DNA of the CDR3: TGTGCCAGCAGCGGCCGTCGGGACATCATCTACTACGAGCAGTACTTC.

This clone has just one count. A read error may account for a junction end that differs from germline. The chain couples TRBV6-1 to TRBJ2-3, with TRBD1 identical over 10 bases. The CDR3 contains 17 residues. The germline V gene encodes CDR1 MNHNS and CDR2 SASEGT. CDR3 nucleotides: TGTGCCATCAGTGACTTTCTGGGACAGGGGCAGGGAGATACGCAGTATTTT. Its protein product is CAISDFLGQGQGDTQYF.

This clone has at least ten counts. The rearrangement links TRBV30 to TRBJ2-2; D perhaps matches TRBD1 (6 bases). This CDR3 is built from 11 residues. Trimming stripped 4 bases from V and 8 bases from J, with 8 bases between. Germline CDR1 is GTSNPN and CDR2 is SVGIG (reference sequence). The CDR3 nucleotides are TGTGCCTGGAAGGGGGAAGGGGAGCTGTTTTTT. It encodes CAWKGEGELFF.

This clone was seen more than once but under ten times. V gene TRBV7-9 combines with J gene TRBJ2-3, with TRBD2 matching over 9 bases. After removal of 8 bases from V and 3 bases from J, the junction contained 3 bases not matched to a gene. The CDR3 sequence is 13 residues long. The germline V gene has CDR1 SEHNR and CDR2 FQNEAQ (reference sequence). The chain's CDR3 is CASHLAGTDTQYF. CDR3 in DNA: TGTGCCAGCCACCTAGCGGGGACAGATACGCAGTATTTT.

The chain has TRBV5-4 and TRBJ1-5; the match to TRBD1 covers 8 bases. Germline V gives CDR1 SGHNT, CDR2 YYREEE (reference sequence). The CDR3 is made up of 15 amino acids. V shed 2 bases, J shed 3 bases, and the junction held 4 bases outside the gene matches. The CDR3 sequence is CASSFRQGINQPQHF. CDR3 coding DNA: TGTGCCAGCAGCTTCCGACAGGGGATCAATCAGCCCCAGCATTTT.

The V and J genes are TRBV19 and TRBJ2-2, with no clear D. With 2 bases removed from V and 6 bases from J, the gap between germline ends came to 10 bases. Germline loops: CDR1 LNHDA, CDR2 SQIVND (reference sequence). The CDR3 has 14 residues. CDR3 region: CASSILADAGELFF. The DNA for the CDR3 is TGTGCCAGTAGTATATTGGCGGATGCCGGGGAGCTGTTTTTT.

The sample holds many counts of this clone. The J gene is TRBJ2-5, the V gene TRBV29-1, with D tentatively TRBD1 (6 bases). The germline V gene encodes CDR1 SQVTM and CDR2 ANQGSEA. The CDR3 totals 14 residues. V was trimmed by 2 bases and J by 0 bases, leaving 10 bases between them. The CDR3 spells CSVETGQHQETQYF. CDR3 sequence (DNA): TGCAGCGTTGAAACCGGACAGCACCAAGAGACCCAGTACTTC.

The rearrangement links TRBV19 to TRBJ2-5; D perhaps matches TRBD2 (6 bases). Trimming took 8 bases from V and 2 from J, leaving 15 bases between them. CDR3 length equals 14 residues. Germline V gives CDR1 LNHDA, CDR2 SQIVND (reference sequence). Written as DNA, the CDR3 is TGTGCCAGTTCGGCTAGCGCGGGGCAAGAGACCCAGTACTTC. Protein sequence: CASSASAGQETQYF.

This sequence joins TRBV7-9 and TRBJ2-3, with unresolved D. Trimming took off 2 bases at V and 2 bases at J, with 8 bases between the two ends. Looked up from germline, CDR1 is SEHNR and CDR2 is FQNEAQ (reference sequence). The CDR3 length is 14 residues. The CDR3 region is CASSLYRDTDTQYF. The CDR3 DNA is TGTGCCAGCAGCTTATACAGAGACACAGATACGCAGTATTTT.

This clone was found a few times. The CDR3, as DNA: TGTGCCAGCAGTTCGGGACTAGCGGGGAGAGATACGCAGTATTTT. As protein: CASSSGLAGRDTQYF. This chain connects TRBV6-5 to TRBJ2-3; 13 bases line up with TRBD2. This CDR3 contains 15 residues. CDR1 is MNHEY and CDR2 is SVGAGI in the germline V gene. Unmatched junction bases numbered 3, after V lost 4 bases and J lost 5 bases.

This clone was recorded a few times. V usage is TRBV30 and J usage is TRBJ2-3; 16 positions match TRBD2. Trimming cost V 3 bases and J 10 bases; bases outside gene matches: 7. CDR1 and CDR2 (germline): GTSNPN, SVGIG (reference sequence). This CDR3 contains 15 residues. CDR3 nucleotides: TGTGCCTGGAGAGGGACTAGCGGGGGGGCCGGCTCGCAGTATTTT. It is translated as CAWRGTSGGAGSQYF. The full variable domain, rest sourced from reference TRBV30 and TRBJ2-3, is SQTIHQWPATLVQPVGSPLSLECTVEGTSNPNLYWYRQAAGRGLQLLFYSVGIGQISSEVPQNLSASRPQDRQFILSSKKLLLSDSGFYLCAWRGTSGGAGSQYFGPGTRLTVL.

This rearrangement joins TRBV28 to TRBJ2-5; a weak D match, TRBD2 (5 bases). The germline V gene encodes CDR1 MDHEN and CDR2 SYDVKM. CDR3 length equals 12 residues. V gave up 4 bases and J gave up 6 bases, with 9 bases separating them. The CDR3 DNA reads TGTGCCAGCAGTTACGGGGAACAGACCCAGTACTTC. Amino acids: CASSYGEQTQYF. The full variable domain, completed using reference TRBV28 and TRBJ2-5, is DVKVTQSSRYLVKRTGEKVFLECVQDMDHENMFWYRQDPGLGLRLIYFSYDVKMKEKGDIPEGYSVSREKKERFSLILESASTNQTSMYLCASSYGEQTQYFGPGTRLLVL.